One sample yielded the 21 T cell receptor beta chains listed below, sequenced in a study of cytomegalovirus exposure and HLA in healthy donors. Produced via immunoSEQ multiplex PCR; TCRdb's table is partial and in-frame only. The table has hundreds of thousands of clones, more than 80% seen once. The sequenced sample consisted of PBMCs. Receptor source: a woman aged 18-30 years in good health and CMV-seronegative.

The V gene is TRBV4-1, the J gene TRBJ2-7; D is possibly TRBD1 (5 bases). The germline CDR1 and CDR2 sequences are MGHRA and YSYEKL. CDR3 length: 14 residues. V shed 2 bases and J shed 6 bases, with 14 bases lying between them. The CDR3 sequence: CASSQQGAISEQYF. In DNA form, the CDR3 reads TGCGCCAGCAGCCAACAGGGTGCCATCTCCGAGCAGTACTTC.

The chain has TRBV10-2 and TRBJ2-7; TRBD1 aligns across 7 bases. This CDR3 is 15 amino acids long. Germline CDR1 WSHSY, CDR2 SAAADI. Trimming cost V 3 bases and J 6 bases; bases outside gene matches: 11. The CDR3 region is CASSETGTVRFEQYF. CDR3 coding DNA: TGCGCCAGCAGTGAAACCGGGACAGTACGTTTCGAGCAGTACTTC.

The chain uses TRBV28 and TRBJ1-2; 8 bases match TRBD1. The junction had 3 bases not matched to a gene; V was cut back by 8 bases and J by 4 bases. This CDR3 has 12 residues. The V gene's germline CDR1 is MDHEN and CDR2 SYDVKM. CDR3 bases: TGTGCCAGCGAGGGACAGGCCTATGGCTACACCTTC. Its protein is CASEGQAYGYTF.

The chain uses TRBV4-2 and TRBJ2-7; TRBD1 matches 7 bases. Germline CDR1 LGHNA, CDR2 YNFKEQ. The CDR3 length is 14 residues. The junction had 4 bases not matched to a gene; V was cut back by 3 bases and J by 2 bases. CDR3 sequence: CASSQTGPTYEQYF. CDR3 DNA sequence: TGTGCCAGCAGCCAGACAGGGCCGACCTACGAGCAGTACTTC.

The V and J genes are TRBV18 and TRBJ1-2; 11 bases map to TRBD1. V trimming: 6 bases; J trimming: 8 bases; junction bases outside the gene matches: 11. Germline assignment: CDR1 KGHSH and CDR2 LQKENI. This CDR3 region has 15 residues. Here the CDR3 DNA reads TGTGCCAGCTCGCCTAGCCCGGGACAGGGGGTAGGCTACACCTTC. It is translated as CASSPSPGQGVGYTF.

This chain connects TRBV9 to TRBJ2-6; D is perhaps TRBD2 (6 bases). Trimming left V 3 bases short and J 2 bases short, with 15 bases between. Germline V CDR1 and CDR2: SGDLS, YYNGEE. CDR3 length: 17 amino acids. DNA of the CDR3: TGTGCCAGCAGCGGCGGGCGTTGGGGGGCTGGGGCCAACGTCCTGACTTTC. It is translated as CASSGGRWGAGANVLTF. Using reference TRBV9 and TRBJ2-6 for the parts outside the CDR3, the full variable domain is DSGVTQTPKHLITATGQRVTLRCSPRSGDLSVYWYQQSLDQGLQFLIQYYNGEERAKGNILERFSAQQFPDLHSELNLSSLELGDSALYFCASSGGRWGAGANVLTFGAGSRLTVL.

The chain has TRBV4-1 and TRBJ2-2; no clear D. The V end was cut by 1 base, the J end by 6 bases, with 9 bases between. Germline V gives CDR1 MGHRA, CDR2 YSYEKL. This CDR3 is built from 14 residues. CDR3 nucleotide sequence: TGCGCCAGCAGCCAAGCAGTTGGTCCCGGGGAGCTGTTTTTT. This gives the protein CASSQAVGPGELFF.

This clone is a singleton in its sample. The chain carries TRBV5-1 and TRBJ1-2, with D perhaps TRBD1 (6 bases). V shed 5 bases and J shed 0 bases, with 14 bases lying between them. Germline-derived CDR1 and CDR2 are SGHRS and YFSETQ. The length of the CDR3 is 15 residues. The CDR3 coding sequence is TGCGCCAGCAGGCCGGGACACGATGCTAACTATGGCTACACCTTC. Amino acids: CASRPGHDANYGYTF.

This clone turned up a few times. This rearrangement joins TRBV29-1 to TRBJ2-7; 10 bases match TRBD1. The CDR3 totals 13 residues. V shed 6 bases, J shed 2 bases, and the junction held 4 bases outside the gene matches. CDR1 is SQVTM and CDR2 is ANQGSEA in the germline V gene. CDR3 bases: TGCAGCGTGCGGGGACAGGGGCCCTACGAGCAGTACTTC. Translating it yields CSVRGQGPYEQYF.

The chain combines TRBV4-1 with TRBJ2-4; TRBD1 matches 8 bases. Germline lookup yields CDR1 MGHRA and CDR2 YSYEKL. Germline trimming cut 9 bases from V and 1 base from J; bases unmatched to any gene: 23. CDR3 length: 20 residues. The CDR3 DNA reads as TGCGCCAGTCAGCAATTTCGGGGACAGCAGGGGGCTGGTGCCAAAAACATTCAGTACTTC. Its protein is CASQQFRGQQGAGAKNIQYF.

The gene calls are TRBV7-8 and TRBJ2-7; D is perhaps TRBD1 (6 bases). The CDR3 runs to 16 residues. Germline V gene lookup returns CDR1 SGHVS and CDR2 FQNEAQ. V was shortened by 2 bases and J by 1 base, with 15 bases between the two germline ends. The DNA of the CDR3 is TGTGCCAGCAGCTTATGGGACACATCCATTTCCTACGAGCAGTACTTC. It yields the protein CASSLWDTSISYEQYF.

The count of this clone is one. The chain links TRBV27 to TRBJ2-2, with a tentative D call TRBD2 (6 bases). V was cut by 3 bases and J by 2 bases, with 16 bases left in between. The CDR3 has 17 residues. Germline V gene lookup returns CDR1 MNHEY and CDR2 SMNVEV (reference sequence). CDR3 coding DNA: TGTGCCAGCAGTTTTAAGTGGGCGGGATCTAACACCGGGGAGCTGTTTTTT. Amino acids: CASSFKWAGSNTGELFF.

The CDR3 loop is CASSDVRSGLGYTF. DNA of the CDR3: TGCGCCAGCAGTGATGTCAGGTCTGGACTTGGCTACACCTTC. The chain couples TRBV10-1 to TRBJ1-2; D not resolved. Trimming cost V 3 bases and J 7 bases, with 15 bases left between them. The germline V gene encodes CDR1 WNHNN and CDR2 SYGVQD (reference sequence). The length of the CDR3 is 14 residues.

The rearrangement links TRBV6-5 to TRBJ1-1; D may be TRBD1 (5 bases). Germline V gene sequence: CDR1 MNHEY, CDR2 SVGAGI. The length of the CDR3 is 15 residues. V shed 2 bases and J shed 1 base, with 11 bases lying between them. The CDR3 DNA sequence: TGTGCCAGCAGTTACCGGTTAGGGGCGAACACTGAAGCTTTCTTT. Translation: CASSYRLGANTEAFF.

This chain uses TRBV11-2 with TRBJ2-7, with a weak D call TRBD1 (6 bases). The V end lost 6 bases, the J end lost 3 bases, and 15 bases lay between the germline ends. The CDR3 runs 14 residues. Germline V lookup: CDR1 SGHAT, CDR2 FQNNGV. In DNA, the CDR3 is TGTGCCAGCAGAACCGACAGGAGCTACTACGAGCAGTACTTC. Its translation is CASRTDRSYYEQYF. Full variable domain (remainder filled in from reference TRBV11-2 and TRBJ2-7): EAGVAQSPRYKIIEKRQSVAFWCNPISGHATLYWYQQILGQGPKLLIQFQNNGVVDDSQLPKDRFSAERLKGVDSTLKIQPAKLEDSAVYLCASRTDRSYYEQYFGPGTRLTVT.

The CDR3: CASSSIAGAPTDTQYF. CDR3 in DNA: TGTGCCAGCAGCTCCATAGCGGGAGCCCCCACAGATACGCAGTATTTT. V and J are TRBV11-2 and TRBJ2-3, with 9 bases lining up with TRBD2. Germline CDR1 SGHAT, CDR2 FQNNGV. This CDR3 comprises 16 residues. Trimming removed 4 bases from V and 2 bases from J; junction bases left unmatched: 7. Looking up the rest from reference TRBV11-2 and TRBJ2-3 gives the full variable domain: EAGVAQSPRYKIIEKRQSVAFWCNPISGHATLYWYQQILGQGPKLLIQFQNNGVVDDSQLPKDRFSAERLKGVDSTLKIQPAKLEDSAVYLCASSSIAGAPTDTQYFGPGTRLTVL.

This clone has only one observation. V gene TRBV2 combines with J gene TRBJ2-7; a weak D match, TRBD2 (6 bases). Trimming cost V 7 bases and J 2 bases, with 18 bases left between them. Germline V lookup: CDR1 SNHLY, CDR2 FYNNEI. This CDR3 comprises 15 residues. CDR3 DNA sequence: TGTGCCAGCACCATTGGCGGAGGGCTTCCCTACGAGCAGTACTTC. Its translation is CASTIGGGLPYEQYF.

The V gene is TRBV10-3, the J gene TRBJ2-1; the match to TRBD2 covers 10 bases. CDR1 is ENHRY and CDR2 is SYGVKD in the germline V gene. The CDR3 runs to 14 residues. V lost 8 bases, J lost 4 bases, and 5 bases stayed unmatched. CDR3 amino acids: CAIRGLAAYNEQFF. The DNA for the CDR3 is TGTGCCATCCGTGGACTAGCGGCGTACAATGAGCAGTTCTTC.

The sample holds a few counts of this clone. The V gene is TRBV2, the J gene TRBJ2-2; D remains unclear. Deletions cut 4 bases from V and 3 bases from J, with 3 bases between. The CDR3 totals 12 residues. Germline V lookup: CDR1 SNHLY, CDR2 FYNNEI. The CDR3 DNA follows: TGTGCCAGCAGTGCGGACACCGGGGAGCTGTTTTTT. Protein sequence: CASSADTGELFF.

The genes are TRBV2 and TRBJ1-5, with a possible D match to TRBD1 (6 bases). This CDR3 comprises 14 residues. The germline V and J ends were trimmed by 3 bases and 7 bases, with 13 bases remaining between them. CDR1 and CDR2 from the germline V gene are SNHLY and FYNNEI. The CDR3 DNA follows: TGTGCCAGCAGTGACCAGGGGTGGGGACAGCCCCAGCATTTT. As protein: CASSDQGWGQPQHF.

This CDR3 is CASSQRLAGPYEQYF. The CDR3 DNA is TGTGCCAGCAGCCAGAGACTAGCGGGACCTTACGAGCAGTACTTC. The V and J genes are TRBV7-2 and TRBJ2-7, with 11 bases matching TRBD2. The CDR3 spans 15 residues. With 5 bases clipped from V and 4 bases from J, the junction kept 7 bases outside the gene matches. Germline lookup yields CDR1 SGHTA and CDR2 FQGNSA.